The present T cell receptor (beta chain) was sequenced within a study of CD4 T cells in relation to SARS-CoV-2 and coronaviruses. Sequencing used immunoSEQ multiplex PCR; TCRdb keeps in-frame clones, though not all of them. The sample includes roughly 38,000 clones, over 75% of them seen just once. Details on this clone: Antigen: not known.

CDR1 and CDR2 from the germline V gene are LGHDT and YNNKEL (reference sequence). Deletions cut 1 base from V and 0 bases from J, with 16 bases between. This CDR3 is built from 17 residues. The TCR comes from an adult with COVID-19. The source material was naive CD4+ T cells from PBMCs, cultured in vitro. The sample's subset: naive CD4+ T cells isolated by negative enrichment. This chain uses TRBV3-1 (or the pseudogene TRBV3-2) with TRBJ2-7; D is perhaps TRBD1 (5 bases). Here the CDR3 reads CASSQVYVFDSSYEQYF. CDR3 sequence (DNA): TGTGCCAGCAGCCAAGTCTACGTTTTCGACAGCTCCTACGAGCAGTACTTC.